This T cell receptor (beta chain) appears in the sequencing data of a study of PD-L1 blockade in urothelial cancer. In the study overall: Male sex and bladder-origin urothelial cancer were recorded for twenty-five of 29 patients.

There were between 1 and 8 samples from each patient, taken pretreatment and on-treatment. Points on this clone: Its antigen is as yet unknown.

Synthetic templates analogous to TCR were spiked into all PCRs individually. Using immunoSEQ multiplex PCR, the repertoire was profiled, and TCRdb retains in-frame clones only, with some absent. Of about 83,000 clones in the sample, 87% were seen once. Study conclusions and caveats: A pretreatment blood TCR clonality that fell below the median predicted better progression-free and overall survival.

The sample here was PBMCs, taken around atezolizumab (anti-PD-L1) treatment. This clonotype was obtained from an older woman with urothelial cancer.

The CDR3 bases are TGTGCCAGTAGTATTTTCCAGATTAGCGGGAGGGCCAATGAGCAGTTCTTC. Protein product: CASSIFQISGRANEQFF. V gene TRBV19 combines with J gene TRBJ2-1, with 11 positions matching TRBD2. Germline CDR1 LNHDA, CDR2 SQIVND (reference sequence). V shed 3 bases and J 6 bases; nucleotides not matched to a gene: 10. The CDR3 is 17 residues long.